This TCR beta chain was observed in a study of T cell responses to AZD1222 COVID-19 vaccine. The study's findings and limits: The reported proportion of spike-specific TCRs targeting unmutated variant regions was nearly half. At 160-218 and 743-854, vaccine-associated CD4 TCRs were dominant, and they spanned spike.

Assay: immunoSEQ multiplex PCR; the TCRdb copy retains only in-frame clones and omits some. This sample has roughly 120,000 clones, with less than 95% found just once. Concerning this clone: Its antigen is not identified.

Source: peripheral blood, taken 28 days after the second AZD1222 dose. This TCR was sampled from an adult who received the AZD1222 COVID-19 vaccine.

This CDR3 is CASSFGREEGHTDTQYF. The CDR3 DNA reads TGTGCCAGCAGCTTCGGGAGGGAGGAAGGACACACAGATACGCAGTATTTT. The genes are TRBV5-4 and TRBJ2-3, with TRBD2 matching over 8 bases. The germline V gene has CDR1 SGHNT and CDR2 YYREEE (reference sequence). J lost 2 bases, V lost 2 bases, and 10 bases had no gene match. The CDR3 covers 17 residues.